Listed below are T cell receptor beta chains from one sample, sequenced in a study of blood T cell repertoires in COVID-19. Profiling relied on immunoSEQ multiplex PCR, and the TCRdb table lists in-frame clones only, not all of them. This table has fewer than 70,000 clones, approximately 87% appearing once. The sample was peripheral blood. The receptors were sampled from a human donor in a cohort sampled during active COVID-19. Each CDR3 is given with its conserved first and last residue. The order of the fields is V gene, J gene, CDR3 protein.

v_call: TRBV6-4; j_call: TRBJ2-3; cdr3_aa: CDLTGTQYF
v_call: TRBV10-3; j_call: TRBJ2-7; cdr3_aa: CAISVAGAYEQYF
v_call: TRBV30; j_call: TRBJ2-1; cdr3_aa: CAWSPSGAGPGQFF
v_call: TRBV6-5; j_call: TRBJ1-3; cdr3_aa: CASSRQGYSGNTIYF
v_call: TRBV7-9; j_call: TRBJ1-4; cdr3_aa: CASSKAPAGTNEKLFF
v_call: TRBV2; j_call: TRBJ1-2; cdr3_aa: CARGTDRDYGYTF
v_call: TRBV4-2; j_call: TRBJ2-2; cdr3_aa: CASSQDFSGGAGELFF
v_call: TRBV2; j_call: TRBJ1-4; cdr3_aa: CASSEVSGGEKLFF
v_call: TRBV4-1; j_call: TRBJ2-1; cdr3_aa: CASGGNEQFF
v_call: TRBV4-1; j_call: TRBJ2-5; cdr3_aa: CASSSIQSGGQETQYF
v_call: TRBV30; j_call: TRBJ1-6; cdr3_aa: CAWEGQGGSPLHF
v_call: TRBV9; j_call: TRBJ2-1; cdr3_aa: CASSVGGPGEPYNEQFF
v_call: TRBV27; j_call: TRBJ1-1; cdr3_aa: CASSLAGNTEAFF
v_call: TRBV4-3; j_call: TRBJ1-1; cdr3_aa: CASSQRTVQNTEAFF
v_call: TRBV7-2; j_call: TRBJ1-2; cdr3_aa: CASSPNPGTGGYGYTF
v_call: TRBV4-3; j_call: TRBJ1-1; cdr3_aa: CASSGTGYTEAFF
v_call: TRBV4-1; j_call: TRBJ2-7; cdr3_aa: CASSHVTGVYEQYF
v_call: TRBV5-1; j_call: TRBJ1-1; cdr3_aa: CASSGTGPTSSSEAFF
v_call: TRBV7-6; j_call: TRBJ1-2; cdr3_aa: CASSSLPGSYYGYTF
v_call: TRBV7-2; j_call: TRBJ2-5; cdr3_aa: CASSSPPSGSSETQYF
v_call: TRBV28; j_call: TRBJ2-7; cdr3_aa: CASSSGTGVYEQYF
v_call: TRBV9; j_call: TRBJ2-6; cdr3_aa: CASSVFASSGANVLTF
v_call: TRBV15; j_call: TRBJ2-2; cdr3_aa: CATSSETTNTGELFF
v_call: TRBV9; j_call: TRBJ2-1; cdr3_aa: CASSASPSPNNEQFF
v_call: TRBV5-6; j_call: TRBJ2-7; cdr3_aa: CASSSTDEQYF
v_call: TRBV12-5; j_call: TRBJ2-7; cdr3_aa: CASGLVAGGIYEQYF
v_call: TRBV10-3; j_call: TRBJ2-3; cdr3_aa: CAISESGRNTDTQYF
v_call: TRBV7-2; j_call: TRBJ2-1; cdr3_aa: CASTPLAGYNEQFF
v_call: TRBV28; j_call: TRBJ1-1; cdr3_aa: CASSLDILGTEAFF
v_call: TRBV5-1; j_call: TRBJ1-1; cdr3_aa: CASSLRRGEERTFF
v_call: TRBV9; j_call: TRBJ1-6; cdr3_aa: CASSSRGGRGNSPLHF
v_call: TRBV3-1/TRBV3-2; j_call: TRBJ2-7; cdr3_aa: CASSRGQVQYEQYF
v_call: TRBV19; j_call: TRBJ2-6; cdr3_aa: CASSTRLAGGASGANVLTF
v_call: TRBV3-1/TRBV3-2; j_call: TRBJ1-5; cdr3_aa: CASSSDRYQPQHF
v_call: TRBV19; j_call: TRBJ2-1; cdr3_aa: CASSGPYNEQFF
v_call: TRBV5-1; j_call: TRBJ2-3; cdr3_aa: CASSAIYPTDTQYF
v_call: TRBV30; j_call: TRBJ2-5; cdr3_aa: CAWSDRGAETQYF
v_call: TRBV27; j_call: TRBJ2-7; cdr3_aa: CASSGTSGGHYEQYF
v_call: TRBV5-1; j_call: TRBJ2-7; cdr3_aa: CASSGGHSAYEQYF
v_call: TRBV7-6; j_call: TRBJ2-6; cdr3_aa: CASSLGGRLAGANVLTF
v_call: TRBV13; j_call: TRBJ2-3; cdr3_aa: CASSYGTSGDTQYF
v_call: TRBV7-2; j_call: TRBJ2-7; cdr3_aa: CASSLLQASYEQYF
v_call: TRBV6-5; j_call: TRBJ1-3; cdr3_aa: CASGLRGSSGNTIYF
v_call: TRBV5-1; j_call: TRBJ1-2; cdr3_aa: CASSWGDGYTF
v_call: TRBV12-3/TRBV12-4; j_call: TRBJ1-6; cdr3_aa: CASSRAGISPLHF